The 25 T cell receptor beta chains reported below all come from one sample, sequenced in a study of CD8+ T cells in alopecia areata. RNA extraction was followed by reverse transcription into cDNA, which acted as the sequencing template. Produced via immunoSEQ multiplex PCR; TCRdb's table is partial and in-frame only. The table includes 95,000 to 100,000 clones, 50% to 75% detected once. The sample's treatment: oral pan-JAK inhibitor, 5-10 mg twice daily. The sample was CD8+ T cells sorted from blood, taken at week 4, from a patient treated with tofacitinib. These receptors originate from a human donor with alopecia areata.

This chain uses TRBV25-1 with TRBJ2-5, with 7 nucleotides matching TRBD1. Germline-derived CDR1 and CDR2 are MGHDK and SYGVNS. The ends lost 7 bases at V and 1 base at J; junction bases unmatched: 15. The CDR3 has 17 residues. CDR3 region: CASTGTRQGWRQETQYF. The CDR3 DNA reads as TGTGCCAGCACTGGCACCCGACAGGGTTGGCGCCAAGAGACCCAGTACTTC.

The V and J genes are TRBV7-9 and TRBJ2-1; D gene uncertain. The CDR3 totals 11 residues. Germline V CDR1 and CDR2: SEHNR, FQNEAQ (reference sequence). The ends were cut back, 5 bases at V and 12 bases at J, with 11 bases in the middle. CDR3: CASSDQRTQFF. The DNA for the CDR3 is TGTGCCAGCAGCGATCAGAGAACGCAGTTCTTC.

The chain combines TRBV6-5 with TRBJ2-7; TRBD1 matches 9 bases. The trim removed 6 bases at V and 10 bases at J, leaving 7 bases unmatched. The germline V gene has CDR1 MNHEY and CDR2 SVGAGI. CDR3 length: 12 amino acids. The DNA for the CDR3 is TGTGCCAGCAGCCCCGACAGGGGGAAACAGTACTTC. It is translated as CASSPDRGKQYF.

The chain combines TRBV25-1 with TRBJ2-4, with D uncertain. Trimming removed 2 bases from V and 5 bases from J, with 4 bases in between. Germline V CDR1 and CDR2: MGHDK, SYGVNS. There are 12 residues in the CDR3. The CDR3 coding sequence is TGTGCCAGCAGTGAACGTGAAAACATTCAGTACTTC. Translating it yields CASSERENIQYF.

This clone appeared a few times. The rearrangement links TRBV29-1 to TRBJ2-2; the match to TRBD1 covers 10 bases. Germline V gene data show CDR1 as SQVTM and CDR2 as ANQGSEA. The ends lost 4 bases at V and 0 bases at J; junction bases unmatched: 2. This CDR3 is 15 amino acids long. CDR3 in DNA: TGCAGCGTTGGGGGACAGGGGTCGAACACCGGGGAGCTGTTTTTT. It is translated as CSVGGQGSNTGELFF.

This clone has more than one count but fewer than ten. The J gene is TRBJ2-3, the V gene TRBV7-8; no clear D gene. V dropped 3 bases and J dropped 10 bases, with 17 bases sitting between them. The CDR3 totals 14 residues. CDR1 SGHVS and CDR2 FQNEAQ come from the germline V gene. The CDR3 coding sequence is TGTGCCAGCAGCTTTCCTTATTCCAATCCGGCGCAGTATTTT. Translation gives CASSFPYSNPAQYF. The whole variable domain, remainder taken from reference TRBV7-8 and TRBJ2-3, is GAGVSQSPRYKVAKRGQDVALRCDPISGHVSLFWYQQALGQGPEFLTYFQNEAQLDKSGLPSDRFFAERPEGSVSTLKIQRTQQEDSAVYLCASSFPYSNPAQYFGPGTRLTVL.

A few counts support this clone. The genes are TRBV7-3 and TRBJ2-2; perhaps D is TRBD1 or TRBD2 (5 bases each). The length of the CDR3 is 12 residues. CDR1 and CDR2 (germline): SGHTA, FQGTGA. Trimming shortened V by 8 bases and J by 2 bases, and 6 bases separated the two germline ends. The CDR3 region has the DNA TGTGCCAGCGGGGACAACACCGGGGAGCTGTTTTTT. Translation gives CASGDNTGELFF.

This clone came up a few times. The V and J genes are TRBV5-1 and TRBJ2-7; D assignment may be TRBD1 or TRBD2 (5 bases each). CDR1 and CDR2 (germline): SGHRS, YFSETQ. The CDR3 covers 11 residues. V shed 4 bases and J shed 11 bases, with 13 bases lying between them. The CDR3 region is CASSVGTQKYF. The CDR3, as DNA: TGCGCCAGCAGCGTCGGGACCCAGAAGTACTTC.

This chain uses TRBV27 with TRBJ1-5; no reliable D call. CDR1 and CDR2 from the germline V gene are MNHEY and SMNVEV (reference sequence). The V end lost 0 bases, the J end lost 5 bases, and 14 bases lay between the germline ends. This CDR3 has 16 amino acids. DNA for the CDR3: TGTGCCAGCAGTTTATCCGGCGGCTTAGTCGATCAGCCCCAGCATTTT. This translates into CASSLSGGLVDQPQHF.

This chain joins TRBV6-1 and TRBJ1-1; tentative D call: TRBD1 (5 bases). Germline V gives CDR1 MNHNS, CDR2 SASEGT. The V gene lost 8 bases and the J gene lost 3 bases, with 16 bases spanning the gap. The CDR3 runs 14 residues. CDR3 residues: CASSGGGYDTEAFF. The DNA of the CDR3 is TGTGCCAGCTCCGGTGGGGGGTACGACACTGAAGCTTTCTTT.

This rearrangement joins TRBV29-1 to TRBJ2-1; 10 nucleotides align to TRBD2. V was pared by 1 base and J by 3 bases, with 15 bases of the junction left unmatched. CDR1 is SQVTM and CDR2 is ANQGSEA in the germline V gene. CDR3 length: 19 residues. CDR3 sequence (DNA): TGCAGCGTTGAAGGTAGCCCTAGCGGGGGCGGGAAGAGCTACAATGAGCAGTTCTTC. This sequence encodes CSVEGSPSGGGKSYNEQFF.

The chain is built from TRBV5-6 and TRBJ2-7; the D gene is possibly TRBD1 (5 bases). The germline V gene has CDR1 SGHDT and CDR2 YYEEEE. This CDR3 spans 15 amino acids. V was trimmed by 4 bases and J by 3 bases, leaving 17 bases between them. In DNA, the CDR3 is TGTGCCAGCAGCGCTGGGGCAGGGTTCCGCTACGAGCAGTACTTC. Protein: CASSAGAGFRYEQYF. The entire variable domain, with the rest obtained from reference TRBV5-6 and TRBJ2-7, is as follows: DAGVTQSPTHLIKTRGQQVTLRCSPKSGHDTVSWYQQALGQGPQFIFQYYEEEERQRGNFPDRFSGHQFPNYSSELNVNALLLGDSALYLCASSAGAGFRYEQYFGPGTRLTVT.

The chain carries TRBV11-2 and TRBJ1-5; D unclear. The CDR3 has 13 amino acids. The germline V gene has CDR1 SGHAT and CDR2 FQNNGV. V lost 3 bases to trimming and J lost 8 bases, with 11 bases between them. The CDR3 reads CASSLAVREPQHF. CDR3 DNA sequence: TGTGCCAGCAGCTTGGCAGTGAGGGAGCCCCAGCATTTT.

By sample fraction, this clone is medium-sized. The rearrangement joins TRBV6-5 to TRBJ2-7, with 9 bases that match TRBD1. Germline assignment: CDR1 MNHEY and CDR2 SVGAGI. This CDR3 comprises 15 residues. The ends lost 2 bases at V and 5 bases at J; junction bases unmatched: 7. The CDR3 spells CASSYVGQGFDEQYF. The CDR3, as DNA: TGTGCCAGCAGTTACGTAGGACAGGGGTTCGACGAGCAGTACTTC.

This chain links TRBV27 with TRBJ1-1; possibly TRBD1 for D (5 bases). The CDR3 loop spans 13 amino acids. With 6 bases removed from V and 4 bases from J, the gap between germline ends came to 12 bases. The germline gives CDR1 MNHEY, CDR2 SMNVEV (reference sequence). The CDR3 nucleotides read TGTGCCAGCAGCCCCCGGGGGAGCACTGAAGCTTTCTTT. It codes for CASSPRGSTEAFF.

The chain joins TRBV30 to TRBJ1-5, with D maybe TRBD1 (5 bases). Germline CDR1 and CDR2: GTSNPN and SVGIG (reference sequence). Trimming shortened V by 2 bases and J by 3 bases, and 26 bases separated the two germline ends. The CDR3 has 19 amino acids. The CDR3 bases are TGTGCCTGGAGTTCGCAACTTCCTCAAAGGGCCAGGGCCAATCAGCCCCAGCATTTT. Protein: CAWSSQLPQRARANQPQHF.

This chain links TRBV25-1 with TRBJ1-1; D is possibly TRBD1 (5 bases). V was trimmed by 3 bases and J by 3 bases, leaving 14 bases between them. CDR1 and CDR2 from the germline V gene are MGHDK and SYGVNS. The CDR3 spans 15 residues. The CDR3 DNA follows: TGTGCCAGCAGTGAGAAAACAGGAGACTACACTGAAGCTTTCTTT. Translated: CASSEKTGDYTEAFF.

The rearrangement uses TRBV28 and TRBJ2-7; the D gene is possibly TRBD2 (5 bases). This CDR3 has 12 residues. Germline loops: CDR1 MDHEN, CDR2 SYDVKM. The V gene lost 8 bases and the J gene lost 3 bases, with 11 bases spanning the gap. This CDR3 is CASGERVYEQYF. The CDR3 DNA reads TGTGCCAGCGGGGAGAGGGTCTACGAGCAGTACTTC.

The chain has TRBV2 and TRBJ2-7; D unclear. V lost 8 bases and J lost 1, with 12 bases in between. Looked up from germline, CDR1 is SNHLY and CDR2 is FYNNEI. The CDR3 is 13 residues long. CDR3 in DNA: TGTGCCAGCGTAGAGACCTCTTCCTACGAGCAGTACTTC. This codes for CASVETSSYEQYF.

V gene TRBV27 combines with J gene TRBJ2-7, with D perhaps matching TRBD1 (5 bases). V was pared by 3 bases and J by 1 base, with 16 bases between. The CDR3 totals 16 residues. Per germline, CDR1 MNHEY and CDR2 SMNVEV (reference sequence). The CDR3 nucleotides are TGTGCCAGCAGTTTTGGCGTAGGGGAAGGGTCCTACGAGCAGTACTTC. Encoded protein: CASSFGVGEGSYEQYF.

J is TRBJ2-7 and V is TRBV5-1; 8 bases match TRBD2. Germline CDR1 is SGHRS and CDR2 is YFSETQ. Trimming took 3 bases from V and 2 from J; bases not matched to a gene: 7. The CDR3 contains 15 residues. The CDR3 reads CASSYRTSQTYEQYF. DNA for the CDR3: TGCGCCAGCAGCTATCGGACTAGCCAAACCTACGAGCAGTACTTC.

The V gene is TRBV5-1, the J gene TRBJ2-5; 10 bases agree with TRBD2. V dropped 4 bases and J dropped 5; count of bases not matched to a gene: 14. The germline CDR1 and CDR2 sequences are SGHRS and YFSETQ. This CDR3 is built from 17 residues. This chain's CDR3 is CASSPVLAGEYTETQYF. CDR3 DNA: TGCGCCAGCAGCCCCGTCCTAGCGGGAGAATACACGGAGACCCAGTACTTC. Full variable domain (missing parts from reference TRBV5-1 and TRBJ2-5): KAGVTQTPRYLIKTRGQQVTLSCSPISGHRSVSWYQQTPGQGLQFLFEYFSETQRNKGNFPGRFSGRQFSNSRSEMNVSTLELGDSALYLCASSPVLAGEYTETQYFGPGTRLLVL.

This sequence joins TRBV6-5 and TRBJ1-2; maybe TRBD1 (5 bases). The CDR3 length is 15 residues. With 2 bases removed from V and 6 bases from J, the gap between germline ends came to 16 bases. Germline V gene sequence: CDR1 MNHEY, CDR2 SVGAGI. This CDR3 reads CASSYTRGQGHGYTF. CDR3 in DNA: TGTGCCAGCAGTTACACACGTGGGCAGGGTCATGGCTACACCTTC.

The chain carries TRBV27 and TRBJ1-1; D is uncertain. The CDR3 contains 13 residues. Trimming shortened V by 8 bases and J by 4 bases, and 14 bases separated the two germline ends. Germline V CDR1 and CDR2: MNHEY, SMNVEV (reference sequence). This chain's CDR3 is CASQLGLATEAFF. The CDR3 DNA is TGTGCCAGCCAGTTGGGGTTAGCCACTGAAGCTTTCTTT.

This clone was counted between two and nine times. The chain combines TRBV7-9 with TRBJ2-7; D is unresolved. V lost 5 bases, J lost 3 bases, and 14 bases lay in between. This CDR3 is built from 14 residues. In germline, CDR1 is SEHNR, CDR2 FQNEAQ (reference sequence). CDR3 region: CASSLDRDRYEQYF. The CDR3 nucleotides are TGTGCCAGCAGCCTGGATCGCGACCGCTACGAGCAGTACTTC.